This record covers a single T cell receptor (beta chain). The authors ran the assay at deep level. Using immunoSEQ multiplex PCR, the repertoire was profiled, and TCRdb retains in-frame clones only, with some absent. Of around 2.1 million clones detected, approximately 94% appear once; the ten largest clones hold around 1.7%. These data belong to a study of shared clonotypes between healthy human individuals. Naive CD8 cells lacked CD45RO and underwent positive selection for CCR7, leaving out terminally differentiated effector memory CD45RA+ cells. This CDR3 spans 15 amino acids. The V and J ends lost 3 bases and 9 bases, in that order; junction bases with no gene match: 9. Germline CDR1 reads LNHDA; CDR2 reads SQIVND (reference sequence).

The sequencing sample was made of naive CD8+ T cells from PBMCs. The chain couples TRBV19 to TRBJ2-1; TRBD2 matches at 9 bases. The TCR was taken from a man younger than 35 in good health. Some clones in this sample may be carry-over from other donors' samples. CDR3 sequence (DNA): TGTGCCAGTAGTATTAGCGGGGGCAGGTTTGCTGAGCAGTTCTTC. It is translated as CASSISGGRFAEQFF.